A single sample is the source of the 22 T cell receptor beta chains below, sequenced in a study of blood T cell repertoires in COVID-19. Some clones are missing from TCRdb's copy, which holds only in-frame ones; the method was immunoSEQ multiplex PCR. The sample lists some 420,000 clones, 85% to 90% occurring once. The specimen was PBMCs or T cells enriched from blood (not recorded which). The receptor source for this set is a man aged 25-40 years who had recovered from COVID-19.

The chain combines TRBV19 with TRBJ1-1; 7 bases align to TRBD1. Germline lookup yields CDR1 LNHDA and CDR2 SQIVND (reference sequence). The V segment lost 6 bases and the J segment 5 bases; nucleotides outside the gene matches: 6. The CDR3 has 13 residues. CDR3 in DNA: TGTGCCAGTAGCCGACAGGGTCGGACTGAAGCTTTCTTT. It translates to CASSRQGRTEAFF.

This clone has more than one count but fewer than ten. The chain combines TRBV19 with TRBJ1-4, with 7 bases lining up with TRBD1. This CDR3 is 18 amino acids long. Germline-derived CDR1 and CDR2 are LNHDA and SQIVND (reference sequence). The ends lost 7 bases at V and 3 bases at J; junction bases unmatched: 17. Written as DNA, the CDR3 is TGTGCCAGTAACTCTGACCCGGCCCTGCAGGGGGCTAATGAAAAACTGTTTTTT. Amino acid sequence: CASNSDPALQGANEKLFF.

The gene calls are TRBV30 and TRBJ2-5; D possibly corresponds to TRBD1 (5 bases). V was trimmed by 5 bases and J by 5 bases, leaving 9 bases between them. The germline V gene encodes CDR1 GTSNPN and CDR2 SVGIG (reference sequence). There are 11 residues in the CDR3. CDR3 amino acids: CAWDSWETQYF. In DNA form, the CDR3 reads TGTGCCTGGGACAGCTGGGAGACCCAGTACTTC.

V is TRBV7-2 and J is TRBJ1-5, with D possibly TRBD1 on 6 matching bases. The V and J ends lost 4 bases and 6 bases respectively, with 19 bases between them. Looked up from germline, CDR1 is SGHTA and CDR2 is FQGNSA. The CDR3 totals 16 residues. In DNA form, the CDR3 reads TGTGCCAGCAGCTCGGAGGTGTGGCAGGGGTTTCAGCCCCAGCATTTT. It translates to CASSSEVWQGFQPQHF. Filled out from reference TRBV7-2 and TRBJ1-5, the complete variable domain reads GAGVSQSPSNKVTEKGKDVELRCDPISGHTALYWYRQSLGQGLEFLIYFQGNSAPDKSGLPSDRFSAERTGGSVSTLTIQRTQQEDSAVYLCASSSEVWQGFQPQHFGDGTRLSIL.

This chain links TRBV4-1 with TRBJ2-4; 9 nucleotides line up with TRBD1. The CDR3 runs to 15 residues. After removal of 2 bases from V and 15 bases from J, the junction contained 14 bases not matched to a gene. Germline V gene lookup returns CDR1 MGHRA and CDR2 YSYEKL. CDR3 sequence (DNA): TGCGCCAGCAGCCAATCGGGACAGGGTGTCGATATCGGGTACTTC. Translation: CASSQSGQGVDIGYF.

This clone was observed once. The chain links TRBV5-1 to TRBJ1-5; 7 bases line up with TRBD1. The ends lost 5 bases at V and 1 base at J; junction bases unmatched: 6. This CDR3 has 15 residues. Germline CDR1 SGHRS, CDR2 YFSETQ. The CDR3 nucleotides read TGCGCCAGCAGGGCCGGGACAGCGAGCAATCAGCCCCAGCATTTT. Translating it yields CASRAGTASNQPQHF.

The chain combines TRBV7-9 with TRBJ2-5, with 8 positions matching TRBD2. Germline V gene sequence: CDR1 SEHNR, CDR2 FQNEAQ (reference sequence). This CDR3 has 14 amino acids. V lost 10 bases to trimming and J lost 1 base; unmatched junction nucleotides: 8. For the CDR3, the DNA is TGTGCCACCAACAGCGGGAGTGGCCAAGAGACCCAGTACTTC. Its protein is CATNSGSGQETQYF.

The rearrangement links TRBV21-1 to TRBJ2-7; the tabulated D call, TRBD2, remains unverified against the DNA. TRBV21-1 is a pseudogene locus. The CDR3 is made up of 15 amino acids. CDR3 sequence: CASSGPGTSSYEQYF. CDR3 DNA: TGTGCCAGCAGCGGACCCGGGACTAGCTCCTACGAGCAGTACTTC.

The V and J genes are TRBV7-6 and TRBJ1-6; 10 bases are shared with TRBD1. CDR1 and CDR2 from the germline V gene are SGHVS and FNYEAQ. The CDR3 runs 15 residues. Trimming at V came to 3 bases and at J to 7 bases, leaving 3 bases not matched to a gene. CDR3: CASSLGQGLNSPLHF. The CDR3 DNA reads TGTGCCAGCAGCTTGGGACAGGGGCTGAATTCACCCCTCCACTTT.

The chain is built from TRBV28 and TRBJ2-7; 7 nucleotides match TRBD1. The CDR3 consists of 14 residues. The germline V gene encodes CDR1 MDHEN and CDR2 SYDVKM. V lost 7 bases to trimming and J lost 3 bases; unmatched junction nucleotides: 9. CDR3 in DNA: TGTGCCAGCACAACAACAGGGGCCTACTACGAGCAGTACTTC. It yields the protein CASTTTGAYYEQYF. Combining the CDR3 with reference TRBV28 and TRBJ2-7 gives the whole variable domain DVKVTQSSRYLVKRTGEKVFLECVQDMDHENMFWYRQDPGLGLRLIYFSYDVKMKEKGDIPEGYSVSREKKERFSLILESASTNQTSMYLCASTTTGAYYEQYFGPGTRLTVT.

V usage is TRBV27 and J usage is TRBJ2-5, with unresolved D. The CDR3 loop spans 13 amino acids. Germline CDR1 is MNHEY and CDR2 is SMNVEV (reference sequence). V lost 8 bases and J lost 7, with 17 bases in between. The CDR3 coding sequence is TGTGCCAGCGGAAGCGAGTCGGTGGGGACCCAGTACTTC. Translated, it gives CASGSESVGTQYF.

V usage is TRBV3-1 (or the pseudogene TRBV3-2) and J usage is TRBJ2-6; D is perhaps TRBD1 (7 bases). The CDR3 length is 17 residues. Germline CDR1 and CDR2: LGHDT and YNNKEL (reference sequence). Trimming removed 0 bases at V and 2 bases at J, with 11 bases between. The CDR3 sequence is CASSQDPRGAGANVLTF. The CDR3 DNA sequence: TGTGCCAGCAGCCAAGATCCCAGGGGGGCTGGGGCCAACGTCCTGACTTTC.

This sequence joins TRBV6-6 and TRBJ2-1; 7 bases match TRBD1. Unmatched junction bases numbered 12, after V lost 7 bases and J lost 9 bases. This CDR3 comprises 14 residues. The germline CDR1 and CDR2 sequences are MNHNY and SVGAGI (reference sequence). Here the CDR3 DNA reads TGTGCCAGCAACCGAGACAGGGATTTCTTTGAGCAGTTCTTC. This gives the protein CASNRDRDFFEQFF.

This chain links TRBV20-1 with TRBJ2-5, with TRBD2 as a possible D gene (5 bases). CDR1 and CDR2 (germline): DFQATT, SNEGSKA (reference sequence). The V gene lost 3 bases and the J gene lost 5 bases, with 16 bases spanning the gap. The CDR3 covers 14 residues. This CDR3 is CSASPTPPGETQYF. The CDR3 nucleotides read TGCAGTGCTAGTCCGACCCCACCGGGGGAGACCCAGTACTTC.

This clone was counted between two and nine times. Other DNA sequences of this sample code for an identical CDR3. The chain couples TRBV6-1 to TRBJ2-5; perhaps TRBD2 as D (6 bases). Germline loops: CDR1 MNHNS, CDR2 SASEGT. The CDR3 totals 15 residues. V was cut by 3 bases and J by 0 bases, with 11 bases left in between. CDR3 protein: CASSEFWTNQETQYF. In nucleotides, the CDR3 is TGTGCCAGCAGTGAGTTTTGGACTAACCAAGAGACCCAGTACTTC.

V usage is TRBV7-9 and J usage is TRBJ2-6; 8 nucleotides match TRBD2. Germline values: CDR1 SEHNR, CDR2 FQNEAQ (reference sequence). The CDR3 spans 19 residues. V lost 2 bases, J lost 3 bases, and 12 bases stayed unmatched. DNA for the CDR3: TGTGCCAGCAGCTTAAAAGCGGGAGCCTCGCCGGGTGGGGCCAACGTCCTGACTTTC. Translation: CASSLKAGASPGGANVLTF.

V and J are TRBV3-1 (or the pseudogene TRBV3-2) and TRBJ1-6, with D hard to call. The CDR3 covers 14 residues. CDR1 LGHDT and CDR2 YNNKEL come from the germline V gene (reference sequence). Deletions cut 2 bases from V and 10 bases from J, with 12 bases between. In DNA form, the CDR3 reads TGTGCCAGCAGCCAATGGAGTGCGAGGTCACCCCTCCACTTT. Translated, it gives CASSQWSARSPLHF.

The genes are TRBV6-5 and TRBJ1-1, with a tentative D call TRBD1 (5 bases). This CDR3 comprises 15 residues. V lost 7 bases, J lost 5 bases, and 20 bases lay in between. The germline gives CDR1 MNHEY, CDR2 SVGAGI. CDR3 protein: CASTTLGNSGTEAFF. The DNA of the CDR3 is TGTGCCAGCACCACGCTTGGGAACTCAGGGACTGAAGCTTTCTTT.

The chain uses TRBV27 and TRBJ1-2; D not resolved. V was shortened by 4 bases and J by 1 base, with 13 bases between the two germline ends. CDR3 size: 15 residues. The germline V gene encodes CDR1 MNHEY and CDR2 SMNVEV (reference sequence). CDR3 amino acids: CASSSLSPINYGYTF. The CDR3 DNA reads TGTGCCAGCAGTTCACTCTCCCCCATTAACTATGGCTACACCTTC.

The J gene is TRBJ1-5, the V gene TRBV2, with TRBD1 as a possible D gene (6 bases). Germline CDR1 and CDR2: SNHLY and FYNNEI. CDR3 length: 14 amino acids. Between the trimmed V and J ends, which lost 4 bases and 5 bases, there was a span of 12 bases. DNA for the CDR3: TGTGCCAGCAGTGCCGGGGGGGGGCATCAGCCCCAGCATTTT. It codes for CASSAGGGHQPQHF.

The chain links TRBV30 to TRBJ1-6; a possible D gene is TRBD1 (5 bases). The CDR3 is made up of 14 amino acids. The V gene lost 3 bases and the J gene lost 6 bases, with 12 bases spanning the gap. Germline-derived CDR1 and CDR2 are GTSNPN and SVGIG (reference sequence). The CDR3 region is CAWSGGRSNSPLHF. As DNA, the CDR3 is TGTGCCTGGAGCGGGGGACGGTCTAATTCACCCCTCCACTTT. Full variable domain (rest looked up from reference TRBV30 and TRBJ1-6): SQTIHQWPATLVQPVGSPLSLECTVEGTSNPNLYWYRQAAGRGLQLLFYSVGIGQISSEVPQNLSASRPQDRQFILSSKKLLLSDSGFYLCAWSGGRSNSPLHFGNGTRLTVT.

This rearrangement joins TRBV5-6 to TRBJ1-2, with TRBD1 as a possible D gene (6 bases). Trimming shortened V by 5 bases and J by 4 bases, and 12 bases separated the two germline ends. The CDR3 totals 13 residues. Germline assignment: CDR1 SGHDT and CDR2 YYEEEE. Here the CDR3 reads CASRFRGTYGYTF. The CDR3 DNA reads TGTGCCAGCAGATTCAGGGGAACCTATGGCTACACCTTC.